These T cell receptor beta chains were read from a single sample in a study of T-cell memory formation after mild COVID-19. MiXCR was run by TCRdb on the 5' RACE reads, yielding one entry per CDR3 protein. The repertoire holds around 49,000 distinct CDR3 sequences, with 27% as singletons. Sequencing input: PBMCs or a T cell subset sorted from them (not recorded which). Receptors were obtained from a man in his late teens or twenties who had mild COVID-19 (a few samples of this study predate the infection). Cell type and time point are not known. Both conserved end residues are part of each CDR3. The D gene is left open where the match is weak. Clone size is not always given. Where it is, it says once, few, many or a class for expanded clones.

size	J	V	D	CDR3	DNA
.	TRBJ1-2	TRBV12-3/TRBV12-4	TRBD1	CASSEYRGGVYGYTF	TGTGCCAGCAGTGAATATAGAGGGGGCGTCTATGGCTACACCTTC
.	TRBJ2-3	TRBV4-3	.	CASSPGDSTDTQYF	TGCGCCAGCAGCCCGGGGGATAGCACAGATACGCAGTATTTT
.	TRBJ2-1	TRBV27	.	CATAPGGSYNEQFF	TGTGCCACGGCCCCAGGCGGCTCCTACAATGAGCAGTTCTTC
few	TRBJ2-2	TRBV29-1	TRBD1	CGGQGNTGELFF	TGCGGGGGACAGGGAAACACCGGGGAGCTGTTTTTT
.	TRBJ2-1	TRBV12-3/TRBV12-4	TRBD2	CASSRLTSGGGDEQFF	TGTGCCAGCAGTCGGCTGACTAGCGGGGGGGGCGATGAGCAGTTCTTC
.	TRBJ2-2	TRBV29-1	.	CSVEGQGIAGELFF	TGCAGCGTTGAAGGTCAAGGGATCGCCGGGGAGCTGTTTTTT
few	TRBJ2-5	TRBV15	.	CATSRPEKTQYF	TGTGCCACCAGCAGGCCGGAGAAGACCCAGTACTTC
few	TRBJ1-2	TRBV3-1	.	CASSHTGPNYGYTF	TGTGCCAGCAGCCACACCGGACCGAACTATGGCTACACCTTC
few	TRBJ2-5	TRBV6-2/TRBV6-3	TRBD2	CASSYTSGGSSLIQETQYF	TGTGCCAGCAGTTATACTAGCGGGGGATCATCTCTGATTCAAGAGACCCAGTACTTC
few	TRBJ1-1	TRBV4-3	.	CASSPYGGTTEAFF	TGCGCCAGCAGCCCCTATGGAGGCACCACTGAAGCTTTCTTT
.	TRBJ1-3	TRBV12-3/TRBV12-4	.	CASSRTASGNTIYF	TGTGCCAGCAGTCGGACGGCCTCTGGAAACACCATATATTTT
.	TRBJ2-1	TRBV2	.	CASLPVDVDEQFF	TGTGCCAGCCTCCCCGTGGATGTGGATGAGCAGTTCTTC
.	TRBJ2-3	TRBV7-6	TRBD1	CASSLGTGGSDTQYF	TGTGCCAGCAGCTTAGGGACAGGGGGCTCAGATACGCAGTATTTT
.	TRBJ2-5	TRBV6-2/TRBV6-3	TRBD2	CASSYPYGGAGETQYF	TGTGCCAGCAGTTACCCCTACGGGGGGGCGGGAGAGACCCAGTACTTC
.	TRBJ1-6	TRBV7-9	.	CASSLTDLGSPLHF	TGTGCCAGCAGCTTAACGGATCTAGGATCACCCCTCCACTTT